This T cell receptor (beta chain) came from a study of blood T cell repertoires in COVID-19. Study context: From the United States, Italy and Spain came samples of acute and convalescent COVID-19. Sample material is recorded as cDNA or gDNA derived from T cells, B-cell-depleted T cells, or PBMCs.

The germline gives CDR1 SGHTA, CDR2 FQGTGA. The J segment lost 7 bases and the V segment lost 5 bases, leaving 6 bases of the junction unmatched. The CDR3 totals 14 residues. Methods used by the authors: Counts of nucleated cells, estimated from reference gene primer amplification, were obtained. The data were produced by immunoSEQ multiplex PCR, yet TCRdb's version contains in-frame clones alone and is incomplete. That table gives V, J and clone size, and the DNA gave D and trimming. The sample consists of 65,000 to 80,000 clones, 82% of them appearing once. J is TRBJ2-3 and V is TRBV7-3; 10 bases map to TRBD1. This TCR came from a human donor in a cohort sampled during active COVID-19. What was sequenced was peripheral blood. The CDR3 sequence is CASSQTGGAYTQYF. As DNA, the CDR3 is TGTGCCAGCAGCCAGACAGGGGGCGCGTATACGCAGTATTTT.